Each of the 20 T cell receptor beta chains below was sequenced from the same sample in a study of tumor-infiltrating lymphocytes in primary liver carcinoma (dated by TCRdb to the late 2010s). Sequencer: Illumina HiSeq 2500. TCRbeta-specific cDNA was reverse-transcribed from 500 to 550 ng total RNA using a constant-region primer and ProtoScript II reverse transcriptase. TCRbeta libraries were built with three nested multiplex PCR rounds, a slightly modified ARM-PCR procedure. Each of the first two PCR rounds ran for nine to ten cycles and used multiplex TRBV1-TRBV30 forward primers together with a Cbeta reverse primer. TCRdb reworked the public reads: Q25 trimming with fastp, MiXCR clone assembly, productive beta chains retained. Every distinct CDR3 protein forms one entry, paired with its most common genes and DNA. Here the sample has fewer than 70,000 distinct CDR3 sequences; 71% occur a single time. The leading ten clones occupy approximately 50% of the sample.

Without any cell sorting, total RNA and DNA were extracted together from around 20-30 mg of bulk tissue using the AllPrep DNA/RNA mini kit. Sequencing input: liver tumor tissue from sampling region 2. What this sample's cell subset or site label stands for: tumor region T2, inferior pole. These receptors all stem from a man in his forties or fifties with primary liver carcinoma and hepatitis B virus infection.

Concerning this clonotype: A read error is possible here, since a much larger clone lies one base away. This sequence joins TRBV28 and TRBJ2-3; 9 bases fit TRBD1. The CDR3 is 15 amino acids. The J segment lost 4 bases and the V segment lost 5 bases, leaving 7 bases of the junction unmatched. Germline CDR1 and CDR2: MDHEN and SYDVKM. CDR3 residues: CASSGQGSHADTQYF. DNA of the CDR3: TGTGCCAGCAGTGGACAGGGGTCCCACGCAGATACGCAGTATTTT.

Worth noting for this clonotype: One junction end does not reproduce the germline sequence, and a read error may be involved. The gene calls are TRBV4-1 and TRBJ2-7; D could derive from TRBD1 or TRBD2 (5 bases each). The CDR3 spans 18 residues. The germline CDR1 and CDR2 sequences are MGHRA and YSYEKL. CDR3 protein: CASNQDLYSGTQTYEQYF. Written as DNA, the CDR3 is TGCGCCAGCAACCAAGATCTTTATTCGGGGACGCAAACCTACGAGCAGTACTTC.

This clonotype was observed once. The junction and the germline gene differ at one end; a read error may be behind it. The rearrangement joins TRBV5-1 to TRBJ1-5; D remains ambiguous. The CDR3 runs to 13 residues. Germline V gives CDR1 SGHRS, CDR2 YFSETQ. CDR3 residues: CTSNHEGNQPQHF. The CDR3 DNA sequence: TGCACCAGCAACCATGAAGGGAATCAGCCCCAGCATTTT.

The gene calls are TRBV29-1 and TRBJ1-1; D possibly corresponds to TRBD1 (5 bases). Germline CDR1 SQVTM, CDR2 ANQGSEA. This CDR3 is built from 14 residues. The CDR3 region has the DNA TGCATCGTCTACCTCGGGACTCTGAACACTGAAGCTTTCTTT. It specifies CIVYLGTLNTEAFF.

This sequence joins TRBV29-1 and TRBJ2-5, with TRBD1 identical over 9 bases. Germline CDR1 is SQVTM and CDR2 is ANQGSEA. This CDR3 spans 14 amino acids. DNA for the CDR3: TGCAGTGTTTCGAACAGGGGGCGCAAAGAGACCCAGTACTTC. Translated, it gives CSVSNRGRKETQYF.

This clonotype was counted a single time. The V call is TRBV24-1, the J call TRBJ2-5, with 7 bases fitting TRBD1. The CDR3 totals 15 residues. With V trimmed by 7 bases and J by 6 bases, 13 bases remained unmatched. Germline V gene data show CDR1 as KGHDR and CDR2 as SFDVKD. As DNA, the CDR3 is TGTGCCACCAGCGACCCGACAGGGTCTGGGAAGACCCAGTACTTC. Translation gives CATSDPTGSGKTQYF.

As concerns this clonotype: Sequence at one end of the junction differs from germline and may be a read error. The genes are TRBV29-1 and TRBJ2-7, with 9 positions matching TRBD2. The CDR3 is made up of 18 amino acids. Germline lookup yields CDR1 SQVTM and CDR2 ANQGSEA. The CDR3: CSVDWGSLGASGTYDQYF. Here the CDR3 DNA reads TGCAGCGTTGATTGGGGTAGTTTGGGGGCTAGCGGGACCTACGATCAGTACTTC.

For this clonotype: The junction and the germline gene differ at one end; a read error may be behind it. J is TRBJ2-5 and V is TRBV11-2; 8 nucleotides agree with TRBD2. The CDR3 extends over 16 amino acids. Germline V gene sequence: CDR1 SGHAT, CDR2 FQNNGV. This CDR3 is CASSRTSGGGKDTQYF. CDR3 nucleotides: TGTGCCAGCAGCCGAACTTCCGGCGGGGGGAAAGATACCCAGTACTTC.

The rearrangement links TRBV5-1 to TRBJ1-2; D gene unclear. This CDR3 spans 15 amino acids. Between the trimmed V and J ends, which lost 2 bases and 1 base, there was a span of 12 bases. Germline V gene lookup returns CDR1 SGHRS and CDR2 YFSETQ. This CDR3 is CASSFDGVVNYGYTF. The CDR3 DNA reads TGCGCCAGCAGCTTTGATGGAGTAGTTAACTATGGCTACACCTTC. Full variable domain (outside the CDR3, taken from reference TRBV5-1 and TRBJ1-2): KAGVTQTPRYLIKTRGQQVTLSCSPISGHRSVSWYQQTPGQGLQFLFEYFSETQRNKGNFPGRFSGRQFSNSRSEMNVSTLELGDSALYLCASSFDGVVNYGYTFGSGTRLTVV.

To note about this clonotype: At one end the junction does not follow the germline gene, possibly because of a read error. This rearrangement joins TRBV6-2 or TRBV6-3 to TRBJ1-5; tentatively, D is TRBD1 (6 bases). The germline CDR1 and CDR2 sequences are MNHEY and SVGEGT. This CDR3 has 15 amino acids. This CDR3 is CVSSLDSYSNQPQLF. CDR3 DNA sequence: TGCGTCAGCAGTTTGGACAGTTATAGCAATCAGCCCCAGCTTTTT.

As to this clonotype: This could be a read error, since a much larger clone is one nucleotide away. V and J are TRBV5-1 and TRBJ2-2, with D hard to call. The CDR3 totals 14 residues. With 0 bases removed from V and 2 bases from J, the gap between germline ends came to 5 bases. The germline V gene encodes CDR1 SGHRS and CDR2 YFSETQ. For the CDR3, the DNA is TGCGCCAGCAGCTTGGCCTCAAACACCGGGGAGCTGTTTTTT. It encodes CASSLASNTGELFF.

The CDR3 region has the DNA TGTCACAGCAACCAAGAAGTTAGGAGGGCAGATACGCAGTATTTT. This encodes CHSNQEVRRADTQYF. The chain combines TRBV4-2 with TRBJ2-3; TRBD2 might be the D (6 bases). Germline CDR1 reads LGHNA; CDR2 reads YNFKEQ. The CDR3 sequence is 15 residues long.

This chain uses TRBV29-1 with TRBJ2-1; no firm D call. This CDR3 is built from 10 residues. The V gene's germline CDR1 is SQVTM and CDR2 ANQGSEA. V was trimmed by 5 bases and J by 10 bases, leaving 9 bases between them. CDR3 loop: CSVRDREQFF. The CDR3 nucleotides are TGCAGCGTTCGTGACCGCGAGCAGTTCTTC.

A remark on this clonotype: Since the CDR3 does not end with the conserved phenylalanine or tryptophan, this likely comes from a read error. The genes are TRBV4-1 and TRBJ2-7; D is possibly TRBD2 (6 bases). V dropped 3 bases and J dropped 3 bases, with 15 bases sitting between them. This CDR3 is built from 15 residues. Per the germline V gene, CDR1 is MGHRA and CDR2 is YSYEKL. CDR3 in DNA: TGCGCCAGCAGCCAGGATGAGGGCGGGAACTACGAGCAGTACTTA. Amino acids: CASSQDEGGNYEQYL.

Points on this clonotype: Germline and junction disagree at one end, which may indicate a read error. The chain links TRBV19 to TRBJ1-5, with D unclear. The CDR3 runs 15 residues. Germline V gene lookup returns CDR1 LNHDA and CDR2 SQIVND (reference sequence). This CDR3 reads CVSIPTWGSNQPQHF. The CDR3 coding sequence is TGTGTCAGTATCCCGACCTGGGGAAGCAATCAGCCCCAGCATTTT.

The chain couples TRBV4-2 to TRBJ2-2; 13 bases are shared with TRBD2. The CDR3 is made up of 15 amino acids. Germline CDR1 reads LGHNA; CDR2 reads YNFKEQ. CDR3 sequence: CVNKGTSGTIGELFF. The CDR3 region has the DNA TGTGTCAACAAAGGGACTAGCGGGACCATCGGGGAGCTGTTTTTT.

The chain couples TRBV10-3 to TRBJ2-7; TRBD2 might be the D (5 bases). Trimming cost V 2 bases and J 9 bases, with 20 bases left between them. This CDR3 has 15 amino acids. CDR1 is ENHRY, CDR2 SYGVKD, per germline. The CDR3 spells CAISEIRLRTYRQYF. The CDR3 bases are TGTGCCATCAGTGAGATCAGGTTAAGGACTTACAGGCAGTACTTC.

At least ten counts were recorded for this clonotype. The chain recombines TRBV5-6 with TRBJ2-1, with 7 positions matching TRBD1. Germline V lookup: CDR1 SGHDT, CDR2 YYEEEE. This CDR3 has 16 residues. Trimming took 0 bases from V and 0 from J; bases not matched to a gene: 3. The CDR3 spells CASSLEGASSYNEQFF. In nucleotides, the CDR3 is TGTGCCAGCAGCTTGGAGGGGGCCAGCTCCTACAATGAGCAGTTCTTC.

The chain carries TRBV4-1 and TRBJ2-3; D remains unclear. The CDR3 length is 14 residues. CDR1 MGHRA and CDR2 YSYEKL come from the germline V gene. Trimming left V 6 bases short and J 2 bases short, with 12 bases between. This chain's CDR3 is CASSQNRNTDTQYF. As DNA, the CDR3 is TGCGCCAGCAGTCAAAATCGGAACACAGATACGCAGTATTTT.

Worth noting for this clonotype: A much more abundant neighbour one base away suggests this may be a read error. The chain uses TRBV5-1 and TRBJ2-7; a weak D match, TRBD1 (7 bases). The CDR3 is 14 residues long. The germline V gene encodes CDR1 SGHRS and CDR2 YFSETQ. Trimming shortened V by 4 bases and J by 5 bases, and 16 bases separated the two germline ends. CDR3 amino acids: CASSMVQGGHEQYF. CDR3 in DNA: TGCGCCAGCAGCATGGTGCAGGGGGGTCACGAGCAGTACTTC.